This TCR beta chain is from a study of blood T cell repertoires in COVID-19. Study-wide context: The study drew acute and convalescent COVID-19 samples from the United States, Italy and Spain. From T cells, B-cell-depleted T cells, or PBMCs came the material, which was cDNA or gDNA.

Generated by immunoSEQ multiplex PCR, the TCRdb table keeps only in-frame clones and is missing some. The sample yields 150,000 or so clones, roughly 84% seen once. The germline CDR1 and CDR2 sequences are MNHEY and SMNVEV (reference sequence). Trimming cost V 2 bases and J 2 bases; bases outside gene matches: 0. The CDR3 loop spans 15 amino acids. A Seattle source enrolled patients during active infection and followed them longitudinally. Source material: peripheral blood. The receptor comes from a woman aged 45-65 years with COVID-19, enrolled during active disease. This chain connects TRBV27 to TRBJ1-6; 7 nucleotides agree with TRBD1. CDR3 region: CASSLGQAYNSPLHF. CDR3 DNA sequence: TGTGCCAGCAGTTTAGGACAGGCCTATAATTCACCCCTCCACTTT.